Included here is one T cell receptor (beta chain) sequence, with context. The sample holds a few counts of this clone. Its antigen is currently not known. No per-base quality is available; no much larger clone lies one base away. TCRbeta CDR3 regions were amplified from genomic DNA by means of the immunoSEQ Assay, a bias-controlled multiplex PCR. Per the original workflow: Within the assay, amplification of reference gene primers was used to estimate how many nucleated cells each sample contained. Sequence reads were collapsed and filtered to measure the absolute abundance of every unique TCRbeta CDR3 rearrangement. Productive Simpson clonality was computed per sample as the square root of Simpson's diversity index over productive rearrangements. TCRdb re-hosts the immuneACCESS table, in-frame sequences only. Its copies lack some clones; in the studies checked, an unresolved V gene accounts for under half of them, and the cause for the rest is not known. That table gives V, J and clone size, and the DNA gave D and trimming. A total of about 82,000 clones appear in this sample, around 80% of them only once. Together, the top ten hold around 12% of the sample.

The collaborating institutions used their own protocols to collect whole blood in K2EDTA tubes. For TCRbeta analysis, collaborators shipped samples as frozen whole blood, isolated PBMCs, or DNA extracted from either of those sample types. This sample is part of a study of blood T cell repertoires in COVID-19 (dated by TCRdb to between 2020 and 2021). Notes on the research overall: Collaborator samples came from the United States, Italy and Spain and covered acute and convalescent phases of COVID-19. The prospective study material was composed of cDNA or gDNA derived from T cells, B-cell-depleted T cells, or PBMCs. Subjects who had been exposed to COVID-19, were actively infected with it, or had recovered from it provided the deeply sampled blood TCRbeta repertoires that made up the dataset. The repertoires were released in a freely available public database meant as a resource for research on the immune response to SARS-CoV-2. The samples were drawn from the first 160 participants of the ongoing ImmuneRACE study and from more than 1,000 subjects provided by 6 global collaborators. A de-identified subject ID, COVID-19 status, age in years and sex were almost always included in the sample metadata. HLA class I and class II types, where available, came from metadata supplied by the sample provider rather than from assay-based typing.

The junction shows trimming of 1 base on V and 7 bases on J, plus 11 bases between the germline ends. CDR1 and CDR2, looked up from the germline V gene (reference sequence), are GTSNPN and SVGIG. The CDR3 sequence holds 14 residues, the cysteine and phenylalanine included. Just CDR3 DNA is preserved here, 42 bases in frame from base 1. General findings and caveats noted by the study authors: The quantity of clinical and demographic metadata differed by source and by participant and was supplied without curation.

The source is a woman aged 35 to 49 with active or convalescent COVID-19. The sequenced sample consisted of peripheral blood. The rearrangement joined TRBV30 to TRBJ1-6, with an unclear D gene assignment. CDR3 protein: CAWSGYTANSPLHF. In nucleotide form, the sequence is TGTGCCTGGAGTGGTTATACAGCAAATTCACCCCTCCACTTT.